One sample yielded the 31 T cell receptor beta chains listed below, sequenced in a study of cytomegalovirus exposure and HLA in healthy donors. Profiling relied on immunoSEQ multiplex PCR, and the TCRdb table lists in-frame clones only, not all of them. Counted here are about 130,000 clones, 85% to 90% occurring once; the ten biggest clones make up 0.95% to 1.5%. The sequencing sample was made of PBMCs. Receptors were obtained from a woman between 18 and 29 years old in good health and CMV-seronegative.

The genes are TRBV9 and TRBJ2-2; TRBD1 agrees at 7 bases. Germline V lookup: CDR1 SGDLS, CDR2 YYNGEE. The CDR3 runs to 16 residues. The junction had 10 bases not matched to a gene; V was cut back by 4 bases and J by 4 bases. In DNA form, the CDR3 reads TGTGCCAGCAGCACCCTGAGGGGGCTGGGCACCGGGGAGCTGTTTTTT. Protein: CASSTLRGLGTGELFF.

The chain links TRBV10-3 to TRBJ2-7; the match to TRBD1 covers 8 bases. The germline V gene has CDR1 ENHRY and CDR2 SYGVKD. CDR3 size: 15 residues. Trimming cost V 9 bases and J 0 bases; bases outside gene matches: 10. In DNA form, the CDR3 reads TGTGCCATACGATCCGGGACAGGCCTCTCCTACGAGCAGTACTTC. Encoded protein: CAIRSGTGLSYEQYF.

The V gene is TRBV5-1, the J gene TRBJ2-1, with 7 bases matching TRBD1. This CDR3 spans 15 amino acids. CDR1 and CDR2 from the germline V gene are SGHRS and YFSETQ. The J segment lost 5 bases and the V segment lost 4 bases, leaving 9 bases of the junction unmatched. The CDR3, as DNA: TGCGCCAGCAGCCCAGGACAGGTCCTGAACAATGAGCAGTTCTTC. Its protein product is CASSPGQVLNNEQFF.

The chain links TRBV4-2 to TRBJ1-2, with 8 positions matching TRBD1. This CDR3 comprises 15 residues. Germline V gene lookup returns CDR1 LGHNA and CDR2 YNFKEQ. V was pared by 1 base and J by 4 bases, with 5 bases of the junction left unmatched. As DNA, the CDR3 is TGTGCCAGCAGCCAAGGCTCAGGGGGCATCTATGGCTACACCTTC. The encoded protein is CASSQGSGGIYGYTF.

This chain joins TRBV5-1 and TRBJ1-5; D perhaps matches TRBD1 (6 bases). The CDR3 is made up of 13 amino acids. V was clipped by 4 bases and J by 3 bases, with 8 bases between them. Germline V gene lookup returns CDR1 SGHRS and CDR2 YFSETQ. CDR3: CASSGTPNQPQHF. CDR3 nucleotide sequence: TGCGCCAGCAGCGGGACACCCAATCAGCCCCAGCATTTT.

The chain recombines TRBV11-2 with TRBJ1-6; no clear D gene. This CDR3 is 15 amino acids long. CDR1 and CDR2 from the germline V gene are SGHAT and FQNNGV. The V end was cut by 3 bases, the J end by 8 bases, with 14 bases between. This chain's CDR3 is CASSFSLRGDSPLHF. The CDR3 coding sequence is TGTGCCAGCAGCTTCAGTTTACGCGGAGATTCACCCCTCCACTTT.

This sequence joins TRBV2 and TRBJ1-6, with 8 bases identical to TRBD1. Germline values: CDR1 SNHLY, CDR2 FYNNEI. This CDR3 comprises 16 residues. V was pared by 7 bases and J by 5 bases, with 10 bases of the junction left unmatched. The CDR3 DNA is TGTGCCAGCAAATTGGACAGGGAGTCTAATAATTCACCCCTCCACTTT. It specifies CASKLDRESNNSPLHF.

The V and J genes are TRBV4-1 and TRBJ2-1; 8 bases line up with TRBD1. CDR3 size: 14 residues. CDR1 is MGHRA, CDR2 YSYEKL, per germline. Germline trimming cut 1 base from V and 5 bases from J; bases unmatched to any gene: 1. This CDR3 reads CASSQGQGNNEQFF. CDR3 nucleotide sequence: TGCGCCAGCAGCCAAGGACAGGGGAACAATGAGCAGTTCTTC.

The CDR3 DNA follows: TGTGCCAGCAGTTTATCAAGGGGGAGTGAAAAACTGTTTTTT. It codes for CASSLSRGSEKLFF. The V call is TRBV27, the J call TRBJ1-4; a weak D match, TRBD1 (6 bases). Germline V CDR1 and CDR2: MNHEY, SMNVEV (reference sequence). This CDR3 is 14 amino acids long. Trimming pared 0 bases from V and 7 bases from J, leaving 9 bases between.

This rearrangement joins TRBV6-5 to TRBJ1-5; D is uncertain. CDR1 is MNHEY, CDR2 SVGAGI, per germline. The CDR3 is 14 residues long. Trimming left V 1 base short and J 4 bases short, with 8 bases between. The CDR3 spells CASSYFFGNQPQHF. Written as DNA, the CDR3 is TGTGCCAGCAGTTACTTCTTCGGGAATCAGCCCCAGCATTTT.

This chain connects TRBV6-5 to TRBJ1-3, with 9 bases that match TRBD1. The CDR3 extends over 14 amino acids. Germline assignment: CDR1 MNHEY and CDR2 SVGAGI. V trimming: 6 bases; J trimming: 2 bases; junction bases outside the gene matches: 2. This chain's CDR3 is CASRDRGPGNTIYF. CDR3 DNA sequence: TGTGCCAGCAGGGACAGGGGCCCTGGAAACACCATATATTTT.

This chain uses TRBV29-1 with TRBJ2-7, with D possibly matching TRBD1 (6 bases). Germline V gives CDR1 SQVTM, CDR2 ANQGSEA. Trimming stripped 5 bases from V and 2 bases from J, with 13 bases between. The CDR3 runs to 13 residues. CDR3 sequence reads: CSVLTGKTYEQYF. The CDR3 DNA follows: TGCAGCGTTCTGACAGGAAAAACCTACGAGCAGTACTTC.

The genes are TRBV6-6 and TRBJ1-4; tentatively, D is TRBD1 (6 bases). The CDR3 is 15 amino acids. The V and J ends lost 5 bases and 0 bases respectively, with 10 bases between them. Germline CDR1 reads MNHNY; CDR2 reads SVGAGI (reference sequence). The CDR3 loop is CASSTNRATNEKLFF. In DNA form, the CDR3 reads TGTGCCAGCAGTACAAACAGGGCAACTAATGAAAAACTGTTTTTT.

The V call is TRBV5-4, the J call TRBJ1-2, with 7 bases lining up with TRBD1. This CDR3 is 16 amino acids long. The V segment lost 4 bases and the J segment 3 bases; nucleotides outside the gene matches: 12. Germline-derived CDR1 and CDR2 are SGHNT and YYREEE (reference sequence). CDR3 bases: TGTGCCAGCAGCCCCCGGGACAGTAATTCCCACTATGGCTACACCTTC. Protein sequence: CASSPRDSNSHYGYTF. Full variable domain (outside the CDR3, taken from reference TRBV5-4 and TRBJ1-2): ETGVTQSPTHLIKTRGQQVTLRCSSQSGHNTVSWYQQALGQGPQFIFQYYREEENGRGNFPPRFSGLQFPNYSSELNVNALELDDSALYLCASSPRDSNSHYGYTFGSGTRLTVV.

V usage is TRBV7-3 and J usage is TRBJ1-1; no firm D call. Germline assignment: CDR1 SGHTA and CDR2 FQGTGA. CDR3 length: 15 residues. V was trimmed by 2 bases and J by 0 bases, leaving 10 bases between them. The CDR3 is CASSLARGMNTEAFF. The CDR3 bases are TGTGCCAGCAGCTTAGCCCGGGGAATGAACACTGAAGCTTTCTTT.

The V gene is TRBV9, the J gene TRBJ2-2; 13 positions agree with TRBD2. The germline CDR1 and CDR2 sequences are SGDLS and YYNGEE. With 3 bases clipped from V and 5 bases from J, the junction kept 4 bases outside the gene matches. This CDR3 contains 16 residues. For the CDR3, the DNA is TGTGCCAGCAGCGACCCGACTAGCGGGGGGACCGGGGAGCTGTTTTTT. As protein: CASSDPTSGGTGELFF. Variable domain in full (rest from reference TRBV9 and TRBJ2-2): DSGVTQTPKHLITATGQRVTLRCSPRSGDLSVYWYQQSLDQGLQFLIQYYNGEERAKGNILERFSAQQFPDLHSELNLSSLELGDSALYFCASSDPTSGGTGELFFGEGSRLTVL.

Only one count was recorded for this clone. The V call is TRBV5-1, the J call TRBJ2-3, with unresolved D. In germline, CDR1 is SGHRS, CDR2 YFSETQ. This CDR3 region has 14 residues. Deletions cut 2 bases from V and 0 bases from J, with 7 bases between. CDR3: CASSFLESTDTQYF. DNA of the CDR3: TGCGCCAGCAGCTTCCTGGAGAGCACAGATACGCAGTATTTT.

This sequence joins TRBV5-1 and TRBJ1-6; D ambiguous. Germline lookup yields CDR1 SGHRS and CDR2 YFSETQ. This CDR3 spans 17 amino acids. V lost 3 bases to trimming and J lost 5 bases, with 18 bases between them. CDR3 sequence: CASSWEPREANNSPLHF. CDR3 sequence (DNA): TGCGCCAGCAGCTGGGAGCCCCGGGAAGCAAATAATTCACCCCTCCACTTT.

A single count supports this clone. This chain connects TRBV27 to TRBJ2-1; 8 bases line up with TRBD2. This CDR3 is 15 amino acids long. V was clipped by 8 bases and J by 7 bases; unmatched bases: 13. Looked up from germline, CDR1 is MNHEY and CDR2 is SMNVEV (reference sequence). CDR3: CASGSPGTSLNEQFF. The CDR3 DNA sequence: TGTGCCAGCGGGAGCCCCGGGACTAGTTTGAATGAGCAGTTCTTC.

In DNA form, the CDR3 reads TGTGCCAGCAGCTCAGGGGCTAAGGCCGAGCAGTACTTC. The encoded protein is CASSSGAKAEQYF. The rearrangement links TRBV7-9 to TRBJ2-7, with TRBD1 as a possible D gene (6 bases). The germline V gene has CDR1 SEHNR and CDR2 FQNEAQ (reference sequence). The CDR3 totals 13 residues. Between the trimmed V and J ends, which lost 4 bases and 6 bases, there was a span of 13 bases. The complete variable domain, with remaining parts taken from reference TRBV7-9 and TRBJ2-7, reads DTGVSQNPRHKITKRGQNVTFRCDPISEHNRLYWYRQTLGQGPEFLTYFQNEAQLEKSRLLSDRFSAERPKGSFSTLEIQRTEQGDSAMYLCASSSGAKAEQYFGPGTRLTVT.

The CDR3 coding sequence is TGTGCCAGCAGCGCCACTGTGGGGACAGGGATTTTGGGCTATGGCTACACCTTC. It encodes CASSATVGTGILGYGYTF. The chain joins TRBV9 to TRBJ1-2; TRBD1 matches 9 bases. This CDR3 is built from 18 residues. Trimming cost V 3 bases and J 4 bases; bases outside gene matches: 16. CDR1 and CDR2 from the germline V gene are SGDLS and YYNGEE.

In its sample, this clone was seen once. The chain employs TRBV6-5 and TRBJ1-3; tentative D call: TRBD1 (5 bases). V was cut by 2 bases and J by 4 bases, with 9 bases left in between. The CDR3 is made up of 14 amino acids. CDR1 is MNHEY and CDR2 is SVGAGI in the germline V gene. The CDR3 DNA is TGTGCCAGCAGTTACAACCCAGGGGGAAACACCATATATTTT. Protein sequence: CASSYNPGGNTIYF.

J is TRBJ1-1 and V is TRBV18; 7 bases fit TRBD1. J gave up 7 bases and V 6 bases, and 14 bases lay outside the gene matches. This CDR3 spans 15 amino acids. Germline assignment: CDR1 KGHSH and CDR2 LQKENI. This chain's CDR3 is CASSSGQVQQGEAFF. CDR3 nucleotide sequence: TGTGCCAGCTCGTCAGGACAGGTTCAGCAAGGTGAAGCTTTCTTT. Complete variable domain (other parts from reference TRBV18 and TRBJ1-1): NAGVMQNPRHLVRRRGQEARLRCSPMKGHSHVYWYRQLPEEGLKFMVYLQKENIIDESGMPKERFSAEFPKEGPSILRIQQVVRGDSAAYFCASSSGQVQQGEAFFGQGTRLTVV.

The J gene is TRBJ1-4, the V gene TRBV5-1, with D uncertain. Germline V CDR1 and CDR2: SGHRS, YFSETQ. The V end was cut by 0 bases, the J end by 2 bases, with 5 bases between. The CDR3 is 14 amino acids. The CDR3 DNA sequence: TGCGCCAGCAGCTTGGATTCGACTAATGAAAAACTGTTTTTT. Its protein product is CASSLDSTNEKLFF.

The rearrangement links TRBV10-3 to TRBJ1-5, with D uncertain. Trimming removed 5 bases at V and 4 bases at J, with 9 bases between. The germline V gene has CDR1 ENHRY and CDR2 SYGVKD. This CDR3 contains 13 residues. The CDR3 protein is CAISLTENQPQHF. The CDR3, as DNA: TGTGCCATCAGTCTCACAGAAAATCAGCCCCAGCATTTT.

The rearrangement joins TRBV5-1 to TRBJ2-6, with D possibly being TRBD2 (6 bases). V was cut by 3 bases and J by 4 bases, with 20 bases left in between. Looked up from germline, CDR1 is SGHRS and CDR2 is YFSETQ. CDR3 length: 18 residues. Here the CDR3 DNA reads TGCGCCAGCAGCTATACCGGGACTGAGGTTTCAGGGGCCAACGTCCTGACTTTC. Translating gives CASSYTGTEVSGANVLTF.

This sequence joins TRBV5-1 and TRBJ1-1, with TRBD1 as a possible D gene (5 bases). With 2 bases removed from V and 6 bases from J, the gap between germline ends came to 20 bases. Germline assignment: CDR1 SGHRS and CDR2 YFSETQ. This CDR3 contains 16 residues. In DNA, the CDR3 is TGCGCCAGCAGCTTAATACCCGGAGCGGGACCTGCTGAAGCTTTCTTT. Its protein product is CASSLIPGAGPAEAFF.

The rearrangement uses TRBV6-1 and TRBJ2-3, with D perhaps matching TRBD1 (6 bases). Deletions cut 3 bases from V and 2 bases from J, with 15 bases between. This CDR3 contains 16 residues. Germline assignment: CDR1 MNHNS and CDR2 SASEGT. The CDR3, as DNA: TGTGCCAGCAGTGATGGGGCAGGGGTAGACACAGATACGCAGTATTTT. It codes for CASSDGAGVDTDTQYF.

This rearrangement joins TRBV11-2 to TRBJ2-7, with TRBD1 identical over 10 bases. Germline assignment: CDR1 SGHAT and CDR2 FQNNGV. The CDR3 is made up of 12 amino acids. Trimming removed 8 bases from V and 6 bases from J; junction bases left unmatched: 4. This chain's CDR3 is CASGTGVLEQYF. The CDR3 DNA reads TGTGCCAGCGGGACAGGGGTTCTCGAGCAGTACTTC. The entire variable domain, with the rest obtained from reference TRBV11-2 and TRBJ2-7, is as follows: EAGVAQSPRYKIIEKRQSVAFWCNPISGHATLYWYQQILGQGPKLLIQFQNNGVVDDSQLPKDRFSAERLKGVDSTLKIQPAKLEDSAVYLCASGTGVLEQYFGPGTRLTVT.

The chain joins TRBV19 to TRBJ1-5; TRBD1 might be the D (5 bases). Germline CDR1 and CDR2: LNHDA and SQIVND (reference sequence). The CDR3 spans 16 residues. The V end lost 0 bases, the J end lost 6 bases, and 15 bases lay between the germline ends. This chain's CDR3 is CASSIEGQVFSQPQHF. CDR3 coding DNA: TGTGCCAGTAGTATAGAGGGGCAGGTGTTTAGTCAGCCCCAGCATTTT.

The rearrangement uses TRBV9 and TRBJ1-4, with 8 positions matching TRBD1. J gave up 7 bases and V 0 bases, and 2 bases lay outside the gene matches. The CDR3 extends over 14 amino acids. Germline V gives CDR1 SGDLS, CDR2 YYNGEE. In DNA form, the CDR3 reads TGTGCCAGCAGCGTAGGACAGGGGTTTGAAAAACTGTTTTTT. Its protein product is CASSVGQGFEKLFF.